Here is one TCR beta chain with its context. Its antigen remains unknown. These data are taken from a study of blood T cells in healthy people across ages. Broader study findings: Donor CMV infection status was unknown, possibly confounding age-related changes in expanded clonotypes.

All donors came from Russia, were Caucasian and healthy, and spanned ages about 6 to 95. Germline V gene sequence: CDR1 SGHRS, CDR2 YFSETQ. The V end lost 4 bases, the J end lost 1 base, and 11 bases lay between the germline ends. This CDR3 comprises 14 residues. Combining a sample-barcoded 5' primer with a J-beta primer mix, a second PCR ran for roughly 7 to 11 cycles. TCRdb reprocessed the 5' RACE reads via MiXCR and lists one record per CDR3 protein. The data show about 1.7 million distinct CDR3 sequences, approximately 28% seen once. The receptor was isolated from a woman aged 25-40 years in good health. This chain joins TRBV5-1 and TRBJ2-5; D is unclear. Source material: blood. CDR3 sequence: CASSMARVQETQYF. The CDR3 DNA reads as TGCGCCAGCAGCATGGCTCGGGTCCAAGAGACCCAGTACTTC. The variable domain in full, completed from reference TRBV5-1 and TRBJ2-5, reads KAGVTQTPRYLIKTRGQQVTLSCSPISGHRSVSWYQQTPGQGLQFLFEYFSETQRNKGNFPGRFSGRQFSNSRSEMNVSTLELGDSALYLCASSMARVQETQYFGPGTRLLVL.